Listed here are 8 T cell receptor beta chains from one sample, sequenced in a study of blood T cells in healthy people across ages. Next came a second PCR, run for about 7 to 12 cycles, which used a sample-barcoded 5' primer along with a J-beta primer mix. Via MiXCR, TCRdb re-called the 5' RACE reads, giving one row per CDR3 protein. The sample shows about 800,000 distinct CDR3 sequences, roughly 25% of them seen only once. The same sample was also used in a study of T cells of mothers and their children.

The sample comprised blood. These receptors were obtained from a boy aged 5-17 years in good health.

This clonotype was recorded many times. The chain recombines TRBV5-4 with TRBJ2-1; 8 bases are a match to TRBD2. Germline lookup yields CDR1 SGHNT and CDR2 YYREEE (reference sequence). Trimming cost V 7 bases and J 2 bases; bases outside gene matches: 5. The CDR3 totals 14 residues. CDR3 protein: CASSPGGAYNEQFF. The CDR3 DNA reads TGTGCCAGCTCCCCCGGGGGGGCCTACAATGAGCAGTTCTTC.

The chain uses TRBV4-1 and TRBJ2-5; either TRBD1 or TRBD2 may supply D (6 bases each). The germline V gene encodes CDR1 MGHRA and CDR2 YSYEKL. The V end was cut by 0 bases, the J end by 5 bases, with 13 bases between. The CDR3 is 15 amino acids. This chain's CDR3 is CASSQEGGLGETQYF. The DNA for the CDR3 is TGCGCCAGCAGCCAAGAAGGGGGGCTTGGGGAGACCCAGTACTTC.

The chain couples TRBV18 to TRBJ2-1; D tentatively reads TRBD1 or TRBD2 (5 bases each). The V end lost 2 bases, the J end lost 0 bases, and 29 bases lay between the germline ends. Germline values: CDR1 KGHSH, CDR2 LQKENI. CDR3 length: 22 residues. The CDR3 coding sequence is TGTGCCAGCTCACCAGTGGCATACCGTCTACGTTCTTTGGGACGCTCCTACAATGAGCAGTTCTTC. Encoded protein: CASSPVAYRLRSLGRSYNEQFF.

As concerns this clonotype: Since the CDR3 does not end with the conserved phenylalanine or tryptophan, this likely comes from a read error. The chain links TRBV29-1 to TRBJ1-2, with TRBD1 as a possible D gene (6 bases). Trimming pared 7 bases from V and 6 bases from J, leaving 24 bases between. Germline lookup yields CDR1 SQVTM and CDR2 ANQGSEA. The CDR3 spans 15 residues. CDR3 region: CSAHHMRGAQDGYTL. CDR3 in DNA: TGCAGCGCACACCACATGCGGGGGGCGCAGGATGGCTACACCCTC.

This clonotype was counted a few times. V and J are TRBV25-1 and TRBJ2-3; 13 nucleotides agree with TRBD2. Germline V gene lookup returns CDR1 MGHDK and CDR2 SYGVNS. The V gene end was trimmed by 2 bases and the J gene end by 0 bases; junction bases not matched to a gene: 8. The CDR3 contains 19 residues. DNA of the CDR3: TGTGCCAGCAGTGAAATGGAGCAGGGACTAGCGGGGAGCACAGATACGCAGTATTTT. This sequence encodes CASSEMEQGLAGSTDTQYF.

This clonotype was seen more than once but under ten times. The chain is built from TRBV5-1 and TRBJ1-1; no firm D call. Trimming took off 4 bases at V and 1 base at J, with 14 bases between the two ends. This CDR3 has 15 amino acids. Per the germline V gene, CDR1 is SGHRS and CDR2 is YFSETQ. In nucleotides, the CDR3 is TGCGCCAGCAGCCTGGGGAGTACGGCGAACACTGAAGCTTTCTTT. This sequence encodes CASSLGSTANTEAFF. Filled out from reference TRBV5-1 and TRBJ1-1, the complete variable domain reads KAGVTQTPRYLIKTRGQQVTLSCSPISGHRSVSWYQQTPGQGLQFLFEYFSETQRNKGNFPGRFSGRQFSNSRSEMNVSTLELGDSALYLCASSLGSTANTEAFFGQGTRLTVV.

The V call is TRBV20-1, the J call TRBJ2-1; D is tentatively TRBD1 or TRBD2 (5 bases each). The CDR3 extends over 16 amino acids. Germline CDR1 is DFQATT and CDR2 is SNEGSKA (reference sequence). V shed 1 base and J shed 2 bases, with 15 bases lying between them. The CDR3 DNA reads TGCAGTGCTAGAGTGGGGGTCGCGTCCGCCTACAATGAGCAGTTCTTC. Translation: CSARVGVASAYNEQFF.

The rearrangement joins TRBV28 to TRBJ2-2; D gene uncertain. This CDR3 spans 12 amino acids. Germline V gives CDR1 MDHEN, CDR2 SYDVKM. Trimming stripped 6 bases from V and 8 bases from J, with 10 bases between. This chain's CDR3 is CASSRLTGELFF. The CDR3 bases are TGTGCCAGCAGCCGCCTCACGGGGGAGCTGTTTTTT.